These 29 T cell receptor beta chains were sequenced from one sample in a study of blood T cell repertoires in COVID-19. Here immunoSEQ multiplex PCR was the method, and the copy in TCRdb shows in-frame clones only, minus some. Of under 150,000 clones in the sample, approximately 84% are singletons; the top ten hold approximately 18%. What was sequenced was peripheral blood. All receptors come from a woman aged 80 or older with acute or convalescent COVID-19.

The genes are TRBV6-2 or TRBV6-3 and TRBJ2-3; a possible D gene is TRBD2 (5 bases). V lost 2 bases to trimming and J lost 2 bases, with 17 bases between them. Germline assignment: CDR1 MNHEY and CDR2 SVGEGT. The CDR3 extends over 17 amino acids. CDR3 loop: CASSYPPTRYPTDTQYF. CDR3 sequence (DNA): TGTGCCAGCAGTTACCCCCCAACTAGGTACCCCACAGATACGCAGTATTTT.

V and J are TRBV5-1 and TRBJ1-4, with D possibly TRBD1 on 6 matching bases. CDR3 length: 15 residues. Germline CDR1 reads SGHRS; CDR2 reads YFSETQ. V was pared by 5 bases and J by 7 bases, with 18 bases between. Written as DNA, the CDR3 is TGCGCCAGCAGGGTTGCGGGGGGCGACGGTGAAAAACTGTTTTTT. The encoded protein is CASRVAGGDGEKLFF.

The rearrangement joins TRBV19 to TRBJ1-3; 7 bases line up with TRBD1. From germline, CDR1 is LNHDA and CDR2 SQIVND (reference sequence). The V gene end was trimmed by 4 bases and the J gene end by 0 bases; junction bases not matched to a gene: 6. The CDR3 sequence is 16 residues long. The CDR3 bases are TGTGCCAGTAGTAGTCCCGGGACAGCCTCTGGAAACACCATATATTTT. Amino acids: CASSSPGTASGNTIYF.

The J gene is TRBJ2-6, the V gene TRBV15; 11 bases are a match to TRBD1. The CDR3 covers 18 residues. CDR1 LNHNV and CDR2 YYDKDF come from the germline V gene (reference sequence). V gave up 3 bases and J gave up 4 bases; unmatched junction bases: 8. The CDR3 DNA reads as TGTGCCACCAGCAGTCGGGACAGGGGGGTTCGCGGGGCCAACGTCCTGACTTTC. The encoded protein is CATSSRDRGVRGANVLTF. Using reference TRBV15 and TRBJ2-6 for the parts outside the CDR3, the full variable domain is DAMVIQNPRYQVTQFGKPVTLSCSQTLNHNVMYWYQQKSSQAPKLLFHYYDKDFNNEADTPDNFQSRRPNTSFCFLDIRSPGLGDTAMYLCATSSRDRGVRGANVLTFGAGSRLTVL.

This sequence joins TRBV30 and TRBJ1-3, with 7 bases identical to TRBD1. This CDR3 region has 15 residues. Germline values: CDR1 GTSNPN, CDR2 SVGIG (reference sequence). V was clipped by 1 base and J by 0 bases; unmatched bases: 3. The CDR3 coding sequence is TGTGCCTGGAGTGAGCCAGGGGGCTCTGGAAACACCATATATTTT. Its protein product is CAWSEPGGSGNTIYF.

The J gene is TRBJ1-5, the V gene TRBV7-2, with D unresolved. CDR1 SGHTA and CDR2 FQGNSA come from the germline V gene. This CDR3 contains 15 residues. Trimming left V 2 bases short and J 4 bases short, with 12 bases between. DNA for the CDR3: TGTGCCAGCAGCTTAACGCCCCACAGAAATCAGCCCCAGCATTTT. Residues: CASSLTPHRNQPQHF.

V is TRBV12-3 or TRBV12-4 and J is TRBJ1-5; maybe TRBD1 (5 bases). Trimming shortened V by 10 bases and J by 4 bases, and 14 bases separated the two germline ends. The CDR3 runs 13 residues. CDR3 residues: CATTSGKNQPQHF. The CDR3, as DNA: TGTGCCACCACGTCAGGGAAAAATCAGCCCCAGCATTTT.

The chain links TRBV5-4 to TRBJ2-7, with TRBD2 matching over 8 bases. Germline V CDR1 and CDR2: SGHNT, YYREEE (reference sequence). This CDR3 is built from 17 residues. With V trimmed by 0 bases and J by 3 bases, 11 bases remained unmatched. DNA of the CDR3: TGTGCCAGCAGCTTGGTACGGGGCAGCGGGAGATTCTACGAGCAGTACTTC. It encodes CASSLVRGSGRFYEQYF.

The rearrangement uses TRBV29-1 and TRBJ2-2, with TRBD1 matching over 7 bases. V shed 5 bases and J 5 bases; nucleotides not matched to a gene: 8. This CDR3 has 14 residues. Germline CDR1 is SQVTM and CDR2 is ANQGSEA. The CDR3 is CSVWTGLTTGELFF. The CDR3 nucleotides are TGCAGCGTTTGGACAGGACTGACGACCGGGGAGCTGTTTTTT.

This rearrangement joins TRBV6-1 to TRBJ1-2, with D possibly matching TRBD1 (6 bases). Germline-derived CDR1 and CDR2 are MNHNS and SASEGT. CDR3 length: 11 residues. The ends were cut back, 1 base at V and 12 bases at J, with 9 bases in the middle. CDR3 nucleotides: TGTGCCAGCAGTGAAGTGGGGGCGGACACCTTC. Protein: CASSEVGADTF.

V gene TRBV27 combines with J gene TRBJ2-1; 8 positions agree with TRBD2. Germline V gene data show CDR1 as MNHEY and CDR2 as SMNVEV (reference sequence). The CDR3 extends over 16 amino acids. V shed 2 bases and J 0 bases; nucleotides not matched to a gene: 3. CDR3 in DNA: TGTGCCAGCAGTTTACGAAGCGGGAGCTCCTACAATGAGCAGTTCTTC. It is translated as CASSLRSGSSYNEQFF.

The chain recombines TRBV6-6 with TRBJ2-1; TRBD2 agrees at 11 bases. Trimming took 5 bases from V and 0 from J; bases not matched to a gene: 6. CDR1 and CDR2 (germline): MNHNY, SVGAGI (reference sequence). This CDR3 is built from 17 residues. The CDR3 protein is CASSPSSGGSSYNEQFF. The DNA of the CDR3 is TGTGCCAGCAGTCCCTCTAGCGGGGGGAGCTCCTACAATGAGCAGTTCTTC.

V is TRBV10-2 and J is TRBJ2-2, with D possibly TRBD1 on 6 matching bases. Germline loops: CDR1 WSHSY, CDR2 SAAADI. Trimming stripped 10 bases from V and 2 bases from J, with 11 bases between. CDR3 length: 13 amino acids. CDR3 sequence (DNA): TGCGCCACCGAGGGACACAACACCGGGGAGCTGTTTTTT. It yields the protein CATEGHNTGELFF.

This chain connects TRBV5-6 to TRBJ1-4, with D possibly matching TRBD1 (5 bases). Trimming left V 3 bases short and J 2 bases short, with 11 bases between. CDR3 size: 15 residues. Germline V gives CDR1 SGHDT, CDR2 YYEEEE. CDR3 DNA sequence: TGTGCCAGCAGCTACCAGGGTCTCACTAATGAAAAACTGTTTTTT. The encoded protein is CASSYQGLTNEKLFF.

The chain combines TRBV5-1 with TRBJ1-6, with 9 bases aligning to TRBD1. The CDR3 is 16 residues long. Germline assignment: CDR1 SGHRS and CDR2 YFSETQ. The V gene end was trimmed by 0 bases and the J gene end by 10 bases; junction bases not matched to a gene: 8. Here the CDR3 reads CASSLEWTGARSPLHF. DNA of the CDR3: TGCGCCAGCAGCTTGGAGTGGACAGGGGCCAGATCACCCCTCCACTTT. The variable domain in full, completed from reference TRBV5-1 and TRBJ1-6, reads KAGVTQTPRYLIKTRGQQVTLSCSPISGHRSVSWYQQTPGQGLQFLFEYFSETQRNKGNFPGRFSGRQFSNSRSEMNVSTLELGDSALYLCASSLEWTGARSPLHFGNGTRLTVT.

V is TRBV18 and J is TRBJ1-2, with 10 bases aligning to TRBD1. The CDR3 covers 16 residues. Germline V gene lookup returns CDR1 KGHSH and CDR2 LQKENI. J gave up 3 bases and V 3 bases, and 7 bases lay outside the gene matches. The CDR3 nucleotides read TGTGCCAGCTCACCGGGACAGGGGCCCGGCCACTATGGCTACACCTTC. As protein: CASSPGQGPGHYGYTF.

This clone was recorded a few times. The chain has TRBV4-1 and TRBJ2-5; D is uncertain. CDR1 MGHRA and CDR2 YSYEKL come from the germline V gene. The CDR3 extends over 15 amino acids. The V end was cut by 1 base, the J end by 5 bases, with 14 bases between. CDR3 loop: CASSQVSSGKETQYF. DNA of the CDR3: TGCGCCAGCAGCCAAGTCTCTAGTGGCAAGGAGACCCAGTACTTC.

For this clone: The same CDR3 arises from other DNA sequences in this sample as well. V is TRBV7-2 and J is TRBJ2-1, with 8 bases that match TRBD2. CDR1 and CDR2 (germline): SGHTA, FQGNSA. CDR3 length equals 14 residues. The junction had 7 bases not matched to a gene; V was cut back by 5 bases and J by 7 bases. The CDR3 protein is CASSPGLAGNEQFF. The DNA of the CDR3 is TGTGCCAGCAGCCCCGGACTAGCCGGGAATGAGCAGTTCTTC.

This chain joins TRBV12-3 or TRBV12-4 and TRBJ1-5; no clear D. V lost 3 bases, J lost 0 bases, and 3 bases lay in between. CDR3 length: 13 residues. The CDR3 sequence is CASSFGSNQPQHF. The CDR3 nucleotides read TGTGCCAGCAGTTTCGGTAGCAATCAGCCCCAGCATTTT.

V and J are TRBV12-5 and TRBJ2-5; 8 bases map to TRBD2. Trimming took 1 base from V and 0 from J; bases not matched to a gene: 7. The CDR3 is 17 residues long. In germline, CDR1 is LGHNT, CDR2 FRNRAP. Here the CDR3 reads CASGLGLAGQYQETQYF. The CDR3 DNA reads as TGTGCTAGTGGTTTGGGGCTAGCGGGCCAGTACCAAGAGACCCAGTACTTC.

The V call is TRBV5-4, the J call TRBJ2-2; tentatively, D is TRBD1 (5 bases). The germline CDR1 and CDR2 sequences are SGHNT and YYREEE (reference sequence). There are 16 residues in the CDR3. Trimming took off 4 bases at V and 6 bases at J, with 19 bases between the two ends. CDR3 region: CASSPGHDAVAGELFF. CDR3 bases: TGTGCCAGCAGCCCCGGACACGACGCCGTCGCCGGGGAGCTGTTTTTT.

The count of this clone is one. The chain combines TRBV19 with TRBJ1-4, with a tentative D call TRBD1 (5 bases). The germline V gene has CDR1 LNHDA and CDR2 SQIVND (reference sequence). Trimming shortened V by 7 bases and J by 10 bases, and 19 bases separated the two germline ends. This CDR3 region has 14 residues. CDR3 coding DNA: TGTGCCAGTAAGGAGGGGTTTGGAATCGGAAAACTGTTTTTT. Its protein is CASKEGFGIGKLFF.

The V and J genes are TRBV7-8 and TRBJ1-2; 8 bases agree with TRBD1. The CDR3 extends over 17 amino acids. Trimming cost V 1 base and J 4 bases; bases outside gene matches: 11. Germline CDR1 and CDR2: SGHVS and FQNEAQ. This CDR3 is CASSLGHGTQGAYGYTF. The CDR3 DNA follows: TGTGCCAGCAGCTTAGGTCACGGGACCCAGGGGGCCTATGGCTACACCTTC.

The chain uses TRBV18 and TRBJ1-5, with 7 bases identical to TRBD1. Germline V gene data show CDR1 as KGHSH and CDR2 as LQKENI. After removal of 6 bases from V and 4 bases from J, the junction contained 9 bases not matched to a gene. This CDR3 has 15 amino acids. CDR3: CASSFTGESNQPQHF. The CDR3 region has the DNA TGTGCCAGCTCTTTTACAGGGGAATCGAATCAGCCCCAGCATTTT.

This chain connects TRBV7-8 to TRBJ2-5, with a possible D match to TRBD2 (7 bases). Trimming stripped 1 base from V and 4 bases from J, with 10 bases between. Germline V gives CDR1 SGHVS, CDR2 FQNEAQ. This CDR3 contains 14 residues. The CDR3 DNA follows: TGTGCCAGCAGCTTAGTCGGGGGGCGAGAGACCCAGTACTTC. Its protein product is CASSLVGGRETQYF.

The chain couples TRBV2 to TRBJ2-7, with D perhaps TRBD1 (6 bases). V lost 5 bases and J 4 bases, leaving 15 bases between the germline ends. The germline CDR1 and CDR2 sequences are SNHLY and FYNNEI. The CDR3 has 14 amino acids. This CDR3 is CASSPQGLGYEQYF. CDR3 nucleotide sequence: TGTGCCAGCAGTCCACAGGGTTTAGGTTACGAGCAGTACTTC.

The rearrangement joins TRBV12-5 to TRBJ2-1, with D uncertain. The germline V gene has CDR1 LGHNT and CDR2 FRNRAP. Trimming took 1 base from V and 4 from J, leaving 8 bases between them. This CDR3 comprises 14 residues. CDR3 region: CASGLDPRYNEQFF. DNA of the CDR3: TGTGCTAGTGGTTTGGATCCGAGGTACAATGAGCAGTTCTTC.

CDR3: CASRLGLGDTQYF. The CDR3 bases are TGTGCCAGCAGATTGGGACTAGGCGATACGCAGTATTTT. The chain uses TRBV6-5 and TRBJ2-3; 8 positions match TRBD2. V gave up 6 bases and J gave up 6 bases; unmatched junction bases: 5. CDR3 length: 13 amino acids. Germline loops: CDR1 MNHEY, CDR2 SVGAGI.

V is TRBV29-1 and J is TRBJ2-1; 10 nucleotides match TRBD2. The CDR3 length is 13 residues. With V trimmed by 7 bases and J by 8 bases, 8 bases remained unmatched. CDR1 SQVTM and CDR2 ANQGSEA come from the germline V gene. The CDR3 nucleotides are TGCAGCGGGGCGCTAGCGGGGGACTATGAGCAGTTCTTC. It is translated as CSGALAGDYEQFF.